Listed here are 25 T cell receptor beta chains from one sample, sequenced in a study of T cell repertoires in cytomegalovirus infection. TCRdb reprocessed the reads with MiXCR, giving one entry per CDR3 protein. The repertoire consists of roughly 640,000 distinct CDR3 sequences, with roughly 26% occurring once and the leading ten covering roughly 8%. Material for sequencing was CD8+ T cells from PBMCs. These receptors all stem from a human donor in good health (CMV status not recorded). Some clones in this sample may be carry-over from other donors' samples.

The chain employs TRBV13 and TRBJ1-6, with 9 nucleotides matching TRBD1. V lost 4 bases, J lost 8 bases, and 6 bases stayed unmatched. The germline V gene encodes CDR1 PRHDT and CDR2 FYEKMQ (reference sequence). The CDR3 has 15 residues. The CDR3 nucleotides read TGTGCCAGCAGCTATACAGGGGGCGCGGATTCACCCCTCCACTTT. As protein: CASSYTGGADSPLHF.

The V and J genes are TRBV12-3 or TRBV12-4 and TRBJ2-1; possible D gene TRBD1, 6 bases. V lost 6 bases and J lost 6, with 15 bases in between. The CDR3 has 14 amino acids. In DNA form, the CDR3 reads TGTGCCAGCAGCCTAGGGGACACGGGCAATGAGCAGTTCTTC. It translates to CASSLGDTGNEQFF.

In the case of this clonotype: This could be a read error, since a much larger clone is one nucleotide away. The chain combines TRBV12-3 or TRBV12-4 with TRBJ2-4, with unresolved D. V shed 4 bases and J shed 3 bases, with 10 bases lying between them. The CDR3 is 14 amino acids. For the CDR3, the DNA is TGTGCCAGCAGTTCGGTCCTAGACAAAAACATTCAGTACTTC. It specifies CASSSVLDKNIQYF.

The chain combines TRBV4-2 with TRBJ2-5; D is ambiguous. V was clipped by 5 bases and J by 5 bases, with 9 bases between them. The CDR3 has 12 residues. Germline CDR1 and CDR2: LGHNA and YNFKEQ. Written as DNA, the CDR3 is TGTGCCAGCAGCTCCGACGAGGAGACCCAGTACTTC. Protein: CASSSDEETQYF.

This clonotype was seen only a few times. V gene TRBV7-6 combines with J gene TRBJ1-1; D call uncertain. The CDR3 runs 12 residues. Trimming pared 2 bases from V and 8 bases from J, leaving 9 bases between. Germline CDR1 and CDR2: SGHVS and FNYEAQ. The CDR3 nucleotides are TGTGCCAGCAGCTTAAAAGTTACGGAAGCTTTCTTT. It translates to CASSLKVTEAFF.

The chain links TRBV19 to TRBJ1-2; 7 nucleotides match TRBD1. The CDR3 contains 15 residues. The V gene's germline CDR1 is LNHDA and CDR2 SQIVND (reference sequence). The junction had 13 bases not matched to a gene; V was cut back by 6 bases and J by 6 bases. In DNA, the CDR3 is TGTGCCAGTAGCCTAGTCCGGGACAGAGTGAATGGCTACACCTTC. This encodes CASSLVRDRVNGYTF.

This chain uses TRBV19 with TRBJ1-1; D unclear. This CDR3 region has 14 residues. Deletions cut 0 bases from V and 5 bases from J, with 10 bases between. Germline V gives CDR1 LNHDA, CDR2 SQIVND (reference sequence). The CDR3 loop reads CASSIDDSGTEAFF. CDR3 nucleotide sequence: TGTGCCAGTAGTATAGACGACTCCGGGACTGAAGCTTTCTTT.

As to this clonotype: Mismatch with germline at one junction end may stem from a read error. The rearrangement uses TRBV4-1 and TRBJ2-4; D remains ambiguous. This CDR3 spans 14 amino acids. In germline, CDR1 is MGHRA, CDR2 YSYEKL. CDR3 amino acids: CASSQVLAKNIQYF. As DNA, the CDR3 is TGTGCCAGCAGCCAAGTTTTGGCCAAAAACATTCAGTACTTC.

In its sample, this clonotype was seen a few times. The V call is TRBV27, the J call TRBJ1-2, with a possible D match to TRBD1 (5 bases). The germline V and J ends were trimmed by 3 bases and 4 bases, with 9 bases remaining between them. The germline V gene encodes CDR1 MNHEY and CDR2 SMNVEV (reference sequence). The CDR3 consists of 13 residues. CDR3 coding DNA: TGTGCCAGCAGTTTTGGGGCAGCCTATGGCTACACCTTC. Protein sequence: CASSFGAAYGYTF.

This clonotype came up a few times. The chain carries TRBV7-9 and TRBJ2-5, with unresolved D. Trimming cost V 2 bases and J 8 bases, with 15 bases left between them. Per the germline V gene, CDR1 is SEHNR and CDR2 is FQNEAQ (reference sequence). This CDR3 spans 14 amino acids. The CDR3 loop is CASSLITDPNTQYF. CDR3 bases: TGTGCCAGCAGCTTAATTACAGACCCAAACACCCAGTACTTC.

The CDR3 DNA reads as TGCAGCGTTGAGAGGCTCTCTGAAGCTTTCTTT. Translation gives CSVERLSEAFF. The chain has TRBV29-1 and TRBJ1-1, with unresolved D. The CDR3 totals 11 residues. Germline assignment: CDR1 SQVTM and CDR2 ANQGSEA. Trimming left V 3 bases short and J 6 bases short, with 8 bases between.

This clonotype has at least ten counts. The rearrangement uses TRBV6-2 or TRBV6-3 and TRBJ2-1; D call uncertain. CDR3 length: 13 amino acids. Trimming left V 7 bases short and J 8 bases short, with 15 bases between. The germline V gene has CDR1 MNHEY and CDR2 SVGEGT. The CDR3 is CASNPQPGYEQFF. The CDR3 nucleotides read TGTGCCAGCAACCCCCAGCCGGGTTATGAGCAGTTCTTC.

The CDR3 DNA sequence: TGCAGTGCTAGAGATCTAAGGCACTCTGAAGCTTTCTTT. Its translation is CSARDLRHSEAFF. The rearrangement joins TRBV20-1 to TRBJ1-1; the D is unclear. Germline V gene lookup returns CDR1 DFQATT and CDR2 SNEGSKA (reference sequence). The CDR3 is 13 amino acids. V was trimmed by 0 bases and J by 6 bases, leaving 11 bases between them.

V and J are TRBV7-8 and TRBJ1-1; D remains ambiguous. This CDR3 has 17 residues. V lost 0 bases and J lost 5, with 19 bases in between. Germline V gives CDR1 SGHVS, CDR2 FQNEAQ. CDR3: CASSLAVGVLRVTEAFF. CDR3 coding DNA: TGTGCCAGCAGCTTAGCGGTCGGGGTCCTGAGAGTTACTGAAGCTTTCTTT.

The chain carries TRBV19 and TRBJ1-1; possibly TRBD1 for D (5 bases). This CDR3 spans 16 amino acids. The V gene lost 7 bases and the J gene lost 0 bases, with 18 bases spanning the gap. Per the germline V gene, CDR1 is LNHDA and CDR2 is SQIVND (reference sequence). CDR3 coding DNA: TGTGCCAGTAAATTTCTAGAGGAGGGGATGAACACTGAAGCTTTCTTT. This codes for CASKFLEEGMNTEAFF.

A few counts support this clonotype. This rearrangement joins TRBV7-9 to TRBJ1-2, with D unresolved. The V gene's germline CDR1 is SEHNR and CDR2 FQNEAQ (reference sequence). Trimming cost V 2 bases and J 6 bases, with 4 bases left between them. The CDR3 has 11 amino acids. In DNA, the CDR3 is TGTGCCAGCAGCTTATCCAATGGCTACACCTTC. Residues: CASSLSNGYTF.

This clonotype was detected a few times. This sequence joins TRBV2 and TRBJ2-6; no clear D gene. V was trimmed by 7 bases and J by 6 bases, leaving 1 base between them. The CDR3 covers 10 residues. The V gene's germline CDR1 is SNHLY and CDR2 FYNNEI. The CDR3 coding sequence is TGTGCCAGCACGGCCAACGTCCTGACTTTC. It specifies CASTANVLTF.

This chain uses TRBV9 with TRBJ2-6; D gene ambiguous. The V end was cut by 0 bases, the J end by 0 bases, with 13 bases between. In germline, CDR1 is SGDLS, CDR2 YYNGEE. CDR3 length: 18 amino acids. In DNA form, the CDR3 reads TGTGCCAGCAGCGTAGGCGGTTCTTTCGGCTCTGGGGCCAACGTCCTGACTTTC. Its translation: CASSVGGSFGSGANVLTF.

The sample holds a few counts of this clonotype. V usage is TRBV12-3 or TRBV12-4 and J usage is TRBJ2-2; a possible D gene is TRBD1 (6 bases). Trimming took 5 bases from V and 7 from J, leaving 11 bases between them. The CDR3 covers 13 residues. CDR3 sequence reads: CASSPGQYGELFF. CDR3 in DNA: TGTGCCAGCAGTCCAGGACAGTACGGGGAGCTGTTTTTT.

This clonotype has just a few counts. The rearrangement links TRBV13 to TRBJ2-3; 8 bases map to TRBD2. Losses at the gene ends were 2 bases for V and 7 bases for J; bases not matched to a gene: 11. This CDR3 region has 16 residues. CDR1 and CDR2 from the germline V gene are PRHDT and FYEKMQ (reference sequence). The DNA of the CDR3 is TGTGCCAGCAGCTTAAGACGGGGGGGCCTTACGCATACGCAGTATTTT. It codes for CASSLRRGGLTHTQYF.

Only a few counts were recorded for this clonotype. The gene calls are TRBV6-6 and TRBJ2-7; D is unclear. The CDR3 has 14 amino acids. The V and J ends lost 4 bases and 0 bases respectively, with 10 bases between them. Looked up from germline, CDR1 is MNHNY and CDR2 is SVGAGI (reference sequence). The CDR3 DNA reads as TGTGCCAGCAGTTTGGACGCGAGCTCCTACGAGCAGTACTTC. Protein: CASSLDASSYEQYF.

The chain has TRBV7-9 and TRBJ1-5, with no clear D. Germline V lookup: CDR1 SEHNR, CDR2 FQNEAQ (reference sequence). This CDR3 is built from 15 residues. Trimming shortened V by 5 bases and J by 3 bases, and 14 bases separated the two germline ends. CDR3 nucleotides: TGTGCCAGCAGCCGGGCGCAGACTTCCAATCAGCCCCAGCATTTT. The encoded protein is CASSRAQTSNQPQHF.

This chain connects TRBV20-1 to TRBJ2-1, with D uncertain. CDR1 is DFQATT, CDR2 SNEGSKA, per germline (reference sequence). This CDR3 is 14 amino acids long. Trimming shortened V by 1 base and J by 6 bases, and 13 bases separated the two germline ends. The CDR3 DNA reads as TGCAGTGCTAGAGGAAGGTTTCTAATCAATGAGCAGTTCTTC. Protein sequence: CSARGRFLINEQFF.

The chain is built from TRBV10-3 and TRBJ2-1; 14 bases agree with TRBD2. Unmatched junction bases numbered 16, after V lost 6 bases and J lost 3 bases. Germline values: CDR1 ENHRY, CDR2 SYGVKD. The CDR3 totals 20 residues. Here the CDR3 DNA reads TGTGCCATCAGCGTGGGACTAGCGGGGGCCCCGCCAAGTCTCTACAATGAGCAGTTCTTC. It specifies CAISVGLAGAPPSLYNEQFF.

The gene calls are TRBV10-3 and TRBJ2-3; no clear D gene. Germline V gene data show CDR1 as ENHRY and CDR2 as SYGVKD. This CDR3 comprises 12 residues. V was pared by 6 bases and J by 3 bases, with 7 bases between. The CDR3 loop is CAIRIATDTQYF. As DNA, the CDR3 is TGTGCCATCAGGATTGCAACAGATACGCAGTATTTT.